This T cell receptor (beta chain) was captured in a study of cytomegalovirus exposure and HLA in healthy donors. V trimming: 2 bases; J trimming: 3 bases; junction bases outside the gene matches: 6. Germline V gene data show CDR1 as MNHNY and CDR2 as SVGAGI (reference sequence). This CDR3 comprises 15 residues. PCR employed 60 Vbeta and 13 Jbeta primers. Assay: immunoSEQ multiplex PCR; the TCRdb copy retains only in-frame clones and omits some. This table holds 130,000 to 150,000 clones, roughly 79% found once. The clonotype comes from a woman aged 40-49 years in good health and CMV-seropositive. The source material was PBMCs. V usage is TRBV6-6 and J usage is TRBJ1-1; 7 positions match TRBD1. CDR3 amino acids: CASSYAPTGDTEAFF. CDR3 sequence (DNA): TGTGCCAGCAGTTACGCGCCTACAGGGGACACTGAAGCTTTCTTT.